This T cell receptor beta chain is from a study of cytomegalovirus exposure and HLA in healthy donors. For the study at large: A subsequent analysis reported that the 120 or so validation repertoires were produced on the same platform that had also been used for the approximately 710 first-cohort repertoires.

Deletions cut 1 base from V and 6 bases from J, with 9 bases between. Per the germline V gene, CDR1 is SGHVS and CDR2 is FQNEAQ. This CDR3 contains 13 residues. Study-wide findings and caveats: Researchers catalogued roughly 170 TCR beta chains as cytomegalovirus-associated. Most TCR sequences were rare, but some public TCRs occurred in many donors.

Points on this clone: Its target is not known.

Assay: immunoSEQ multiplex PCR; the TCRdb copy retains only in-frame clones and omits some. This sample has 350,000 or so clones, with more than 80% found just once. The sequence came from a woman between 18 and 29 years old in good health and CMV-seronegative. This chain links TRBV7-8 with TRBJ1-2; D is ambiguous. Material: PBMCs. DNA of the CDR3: TGTGCCAGCAGCTTAGTTGGCGGCGATGGCTACACCTTC. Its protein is CASSLVGGDGYTF. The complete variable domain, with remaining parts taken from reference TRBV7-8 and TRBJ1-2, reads GAGVSQSPRYKVAKRGQDVALRCDPISGHVSLFWYQQALGQGPEFLTYFQNEAQLDKSGLPSDRFFAERPEGSVSTLKIQRTQQEDSAVYLCASSLVGGDGYTFGSGTRLTVV.